The present TCR beta chain was sequenced within a study of response to subunit inactivated influenza vaccine. Study outcomes and limitations: Authors suggested that a seasonal influenza vaccination recruits few new T cells each time.

TCRdb re-called the RT-PCR reads through MiXCR, storing one row per CDR3 protein. The sample has 490,000 or so distinct CDR3 sequences; about 8% are singletons. CDR3 size: 14 residues. Looked up from germline, CDR1 is DFQATT and CDR2 is SNEGSKA (reference sequence). J gave up 4 bases and V 2 bases, and 5 bases lay outside the gene matches. This clonotype has a handful of counts. Its specificity is unknown. The starting material was PBMCs from blood, obtained 23 months after vaccination. This sequence originates from a man between 50 and 75 years old who received an inactivated influenza vaccine. The rearrangement uses TRBV20-1 and TRBJ1-1, with TRBD1 matching 9 bases. The CDR3 bases are TGCAGTGCTAGAACAGGGGGCGTAGTCACTGAAGCTTTCTTT. Amino acid sequence: CSARTGGVVTEAFF.